This record concerns one T cell receptor beta chain sequence. Antigen specificity is unknown. This entry is derived from a study of shared clonotypes between healthy human individuals. Findings and limits, study-wide: Larger estimated richness was generally seen in naive subsets than in memory subsets. In having few donors, the study represented limited genetic and exposure-history diversity.

Each sorted subset replicate got 200 ng genomic DNA, 25,000 to 30,000 genomes. The method was immunoSEQ multiplex PCR; TCRdb's version includes in-frame clones alone and lacks a portion of them. Of roughly 320,000 clones in the sample, 87% were seen once. Germline CDR1 and CDR2: MNHNS and SASEGT. CDR3 length: 14 amino acids. V lost 7 bases and J lost 4, with 14 bases in between. V gene TRBV6-1 combines with J gene TRBJ2-1; no reliable D call. Sequencing was done on a sample of memory CD8+ T cells sorted from blood. Indicated subset: CD45RO+ cells pooled with CCR7-negative TemRA cells. The clonotype comes from a man aged 18-30 years in good health. CDR3 in DNA: TGTGCCAGCAAAAATGGGGTAAGGTACAATGAGCAGTTCTTC. Translated, it gives CASKNGVRYNEQFF.